The clone carrying this T cell receptor beta chain was detected a few times. Regarding time point: persistent/refractory GD, antithyroid drugs over 5 years with positive TRAb. The TCR library was made from RNA that had been extracted from PBMCs in TRIzol. Trimming took off 3 bases at V and 5 bases at J, with 10 bases between the two ends. Germline values: CDR1 SGHTA, CDR2 FQGTGA. The CDR3 loop spans 13 amino acids. According to the study, TCR beta libraries were built with iRepertoire HTBI primers and CDR3-region Arm-PCR. TCRdb re-called the multiplex PCR reads through MiXCR, storing one row per CDR3 protein. This sample has 500,000 to 700,000 distinct CDR3 sequences; approximately 31% occur once, and the top ten carry about two fifths. The data belong to a study of regulatory T cells in long-lasting Graves disease.

This clonotype was sampled from a female donor with Graves disease. V gene TRBV7-3 combines with J gene TRBJ2-5; no clear D gene. Material: peripheral blood mononuclear cells (PBMCs), obtained when the disease was refractory, from a patient treated with antithyroid drugs. CDR3 protein: CASSFNSEETQYF. The CDR3 DNA is TGTGCCAGCAGCTTCAACAGTGAGGAGACCCAGTACTTC.